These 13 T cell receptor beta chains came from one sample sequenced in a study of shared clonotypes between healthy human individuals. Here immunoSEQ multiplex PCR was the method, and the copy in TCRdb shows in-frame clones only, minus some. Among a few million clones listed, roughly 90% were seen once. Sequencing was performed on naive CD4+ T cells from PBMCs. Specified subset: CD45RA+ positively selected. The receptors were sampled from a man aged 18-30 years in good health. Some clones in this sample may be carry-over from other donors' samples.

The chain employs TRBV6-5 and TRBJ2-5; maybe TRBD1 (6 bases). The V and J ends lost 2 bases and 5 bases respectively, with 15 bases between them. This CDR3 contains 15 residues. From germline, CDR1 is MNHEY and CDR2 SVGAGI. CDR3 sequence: CASSYRDITTETQYF. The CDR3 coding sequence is TGTGCCAGCAGTTACCGGGACATTACTACCGAGACCCAGTACTTC.

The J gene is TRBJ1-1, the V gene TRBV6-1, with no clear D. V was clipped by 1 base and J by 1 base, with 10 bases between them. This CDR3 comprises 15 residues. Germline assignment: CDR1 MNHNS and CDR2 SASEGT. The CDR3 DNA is TGTGCCAGCAGTGAAGGTTACAGTGGGAACACTGAAGCTTTCTTT. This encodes CASSEGYSGNTEAFF.

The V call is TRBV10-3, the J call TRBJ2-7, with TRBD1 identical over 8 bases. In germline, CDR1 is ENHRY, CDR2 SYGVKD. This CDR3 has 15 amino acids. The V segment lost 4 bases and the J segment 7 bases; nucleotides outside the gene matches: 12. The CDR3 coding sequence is TGTGCCATCAGTGGGCTCAGGGGGCGTTTGAGTGAGCAGTACTTC. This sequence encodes CAISGLRGRLSEQYF.

CDR3 nucleotides: TGTGCCAGTAGAGGAAGCGGGACACAAGAGACCCAGTACTTC. It codes for CASRGSGTQETQYF. The chain links TRBV19 to TRBJ2-5; TRBD2 is a possible D gene (7 bases). Deletions cut 6 bases from V and 2 bases from J, with 13 bases between. CDR3 size: 14 residues. The germline CDR1 and CDR2 sequences are LNHDA and SQIVND (reference sequence).

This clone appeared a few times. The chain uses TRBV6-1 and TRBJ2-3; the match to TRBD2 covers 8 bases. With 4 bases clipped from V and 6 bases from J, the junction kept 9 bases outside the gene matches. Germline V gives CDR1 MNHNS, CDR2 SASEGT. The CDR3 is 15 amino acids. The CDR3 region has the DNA TGTGCCAGCAGTGTCAGCGGGAGAAGGGCGGATACGCAGTATTTT. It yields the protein CASSVSGRRADTQYF.

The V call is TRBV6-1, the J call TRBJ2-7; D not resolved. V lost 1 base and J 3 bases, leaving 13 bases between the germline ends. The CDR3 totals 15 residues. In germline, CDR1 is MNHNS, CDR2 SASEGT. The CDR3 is CASSEGAPGLYEQYF. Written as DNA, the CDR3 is TGTGCCAGCAGTGAAGGGGCCCCTGGTCTCTACGAGCAGTACTTC.

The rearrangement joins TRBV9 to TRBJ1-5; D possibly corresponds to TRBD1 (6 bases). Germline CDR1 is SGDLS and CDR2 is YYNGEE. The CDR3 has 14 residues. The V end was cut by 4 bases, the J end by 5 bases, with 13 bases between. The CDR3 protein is CASSPNPGDQPQHF. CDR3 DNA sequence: TGTGCCAGCAGCCCAAACCCAGGGGATCAGCCCCAGCATTTT.

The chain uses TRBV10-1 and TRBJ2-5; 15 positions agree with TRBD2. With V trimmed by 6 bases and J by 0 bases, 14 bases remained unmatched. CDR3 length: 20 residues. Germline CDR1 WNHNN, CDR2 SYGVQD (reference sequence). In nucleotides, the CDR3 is TGCGCCAGCAGAGGCACTAGGACTAGCGGGAGGGAGGGGCACCAAGAGACCCAGTACTTC. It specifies CASRGTRTSGREGHQETQYF.

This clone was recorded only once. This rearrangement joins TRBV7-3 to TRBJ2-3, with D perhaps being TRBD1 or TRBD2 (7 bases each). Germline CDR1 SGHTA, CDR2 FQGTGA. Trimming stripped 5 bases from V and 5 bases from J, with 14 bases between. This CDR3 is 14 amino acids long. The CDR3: CASSTGVAGDTQYF. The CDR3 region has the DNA TGTGCCAGCAGCACAGGGGTAGCGGGAGATACGCAGTATTTT.

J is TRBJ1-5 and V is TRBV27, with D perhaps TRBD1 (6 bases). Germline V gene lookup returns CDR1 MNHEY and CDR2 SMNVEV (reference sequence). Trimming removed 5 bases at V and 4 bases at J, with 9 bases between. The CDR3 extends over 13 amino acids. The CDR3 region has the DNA TGTGCCAGCAGTGGAGGGGGGAATCAGCCCCAGCATTTT. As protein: CASSGGGNQPQHF.

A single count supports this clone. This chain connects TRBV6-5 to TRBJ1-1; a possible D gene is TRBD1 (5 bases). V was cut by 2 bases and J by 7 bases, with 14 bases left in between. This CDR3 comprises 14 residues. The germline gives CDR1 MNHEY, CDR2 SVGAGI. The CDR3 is CASSYVPGFGEAFF. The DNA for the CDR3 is TGTGCCAGCAGTTACGTACCAGGGTTCGGTGAAGCTTTCTTT.

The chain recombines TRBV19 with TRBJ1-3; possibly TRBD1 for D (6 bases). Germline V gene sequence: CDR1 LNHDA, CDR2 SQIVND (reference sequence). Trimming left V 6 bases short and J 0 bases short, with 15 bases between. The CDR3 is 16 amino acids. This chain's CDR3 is CASRDRGVSSGNTIYF. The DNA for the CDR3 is TGTGCCAGTAGGGACAGAGGAGTGAGCTCTGGAAACACCATATATTTT. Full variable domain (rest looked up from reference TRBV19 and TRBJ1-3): DGGITQSPKYLFRKEGQNVTLSCEQNLNHDAMYWYRQDPGQGLRLIYYSQIVNDFQKGDIAEGYSVSREKKESFPLTVTSAQKNPTAFYLCASRDRGVSSGNTIYFGEGSWLTVV.

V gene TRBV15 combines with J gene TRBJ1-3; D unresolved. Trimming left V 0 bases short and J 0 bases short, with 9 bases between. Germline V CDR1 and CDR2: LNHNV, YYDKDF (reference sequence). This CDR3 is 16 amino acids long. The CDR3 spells CATSRDLVSSGNTIYF. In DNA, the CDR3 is TGTGCCACCAGCAGAGATCTGGTGTCCTCTGGAAACACCATATATTTT. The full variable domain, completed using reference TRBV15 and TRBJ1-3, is DAMVIQNPRYQVTQFGKPVTLSCSQTLNHNVMYWYQQKSSQAPKLLFHYYDKDFNNEADTPDNFQSRRPNTSFCFLDIRSPGLGDTAMYLCATSRDLVSSGNTIYFGEGSWLTVV.